Below are 13 T cell receptor beta chains sequenced from a single sample in a study of blood T cell repertoires in COVID-19. This table comes from immunoSEQ multiplex PCR, and its TCRdb copy is limited to in-frame clones, with some not included. The table lists 130,000 to 150,000 clones, around four fifths of them singletons. The sequencing input was peripheral blood. These TCRs come from a woman in her 40s with active or convalescent COVID-19.

This chain connects TRBV5-4 to TRBJ1-3, with 10 bases fitting TRBD1. Per the germline V gene, CDR1 is SGHNT and CDR2 is YYREEE (reference sequence). The V segment lost 4 bases and the J segment 3 bases; nucleotides outside the gene matches: 4. The CDR3 loop spans 15 amino acids. The CDR3 nucleotides read TGTGCCAGCAGCCAGACAGGGGGCCGTGGAAACACCATATATTTT. Its protein is CASSQTGGRGNTIYF.

The V and J genes are TRBV6-5 and TRBJ1-5, with 9 bases aligning to TRBD1. Trimming at V came to 8 bases and at J to 5 bases, leaving 10 bases not matched to a gene. CDR1 is MNHEY, CDR2 SVGAGI, per germline. The CDR3 covers 15 residues. CDR3 bases: TGTGCCAGCGGACGACAGGGGGGTCCTGATCAGCCCCAGCATTTT. This sequence encodes CASGRQGGPDQPQHF.

V and J are TRBV7-6 and TRBJ2-5; 8 nucleotides match TRBD2. Germline trimming cut 7 bases from V and 5 bases from J; bases unmatched to any gene: 12. The length of the CDR3 is 15 residues. The germline V gene has CDR1 SGHVS and CDR2 FNYEAQ. In DNA, the CDR3 is TGTGCCAGCACCCCACACGGGGGGGCAGGGGAGACCCAGTACTTC. Protein product: CASTPHGGAGETQYF.

The V and J genes are TRBV29-1 and TRBJ1-3; unclear D gene. Trimming stripped 5 bases from V and 0 bases from J, with 8 bases between. The CDR3 loop spans 13 amino acids. Germline CDR1 and CDR2: SQVTM and ANQGSEA. This chain's CDR3 is CSVKQSSGNTIYF. DNA of the CDR3: TGCAGCGTTAAACAGTCCTCTGGAAACACCATATATTTT. Supplemented by reference TRBV29-1 and TRBJ1-3, the full variable domain reads SAVISQKPSRDICQRGTSLTIQCQVDSQVTMMFWYRQQPGQSLTLIATANQGSEATYESGFVIDKFPISRPNLTFSTLTVSNMSPEDSSIYLCSVKQSSGNTIYFGEGSWLTVV.

CDR3 region: CASSLGTSSYNEQFF. CDR3 DNA: TGTGCCAGCAGCCTCGGGACTAGCTCCTACAATGAGCAGTTCTTC. The chain combines TRBV7-9 with TRBJ2-1, with TRBD2 identical over 8 bases. Losses at the gene ends were 5 bases for V and 0 bases for J; bases not matched to a gene: 3. The CDR3 runs to 15 residues. CDR1 and CDR2 (germline): SEHNR, FQNEAQ (reference sequence).

The V call is TRBV28, the J call TRBJ1-4; no firm D call. CDR3 length: 15 amino acids. The germline CDR1 and CDR2 sequences are MDHEN and SYDVKM. The V gene lost 1 base and the J gene lost 2 bases, with 8 bases spanning the gap. In nucleotides, the CDR3 is TGTGCCAGCAGTTTATTGTCGGGGACTAATGAAAAACTGTTTTTT. Amino acid sequence: CASSLLSGTNEKLFF.

This sequence joins TRBV7-9 and TRBJ1-6; 7 bases fit TRBD1. Per the germline V gene, CDR1 is SEHNR and CDR2 is FQNEAQ (reference sequence). The J segment lost 8 bases and the V segment lost 3 bases, leaving 7 bases of the junction unmatched. The CDR3 consists of 15 residues. CDR3 sequence: CASSLAQGDHSPLHF. DNA for the CDR3: TGTGCCAGCAGCTTGGCTCAGGGGGATCATTCACCCCTCCACTTT.

The rearrangement joins TRBV3-1 (or the pseudogene TRBV3-2) to TRBJ2-3; 8 nucleotides align to TRBD2. Germline V gene sequence: CDR1 LGHDT, CDR2 YNNKEL (reference sequence). V lost 4 bases to trimming and J lost 1 base; unmatched junction nucleotides: 7. This CDR3 has 16 amino acids. CDR3 loop: CASSRRAGGRTDTQYF. DNA for the CDR3: TGTGCCAGCAGCCGCCGGGCGGGGGGTCGCACAGATACGCAGTATTTT.

The chain employs TRBV18 and TRBJ1-2, with D maybe TRBD1 (6 bases). Germline V gene data show CDR1 as KGHSH and CDR2 as LQKENI. Trimming cost V 2 bases and J 5 bases, with 12 bases left between them. The CDR3 spans 14 residues. CDR3 sequence (DNA): TGTGCCAGCTCACCAGGGGGCGAGTTTTATGGCTACACCTTC. It codes for CASSPGGEFYGYTF.

This rearrangement joins TRBV5-4 to TRBJ2-1; D perhaps matches TRBD1 (6 bases). V was pared by 1 base and J by 1 base, with 18 bases between. Germline V gives CDR1 SGHNT, CDR2 YYREEE (reference sequence). This CDR3 comprises 18 residues. Here the CDR3 DNA reads TGTGCCAGCAGCTTGTACAGGGCCATAAGCCTTTCCTACAATGAGCAGTTCTTC. It yields the protein CASSLYRAISLSYNEQFF.

The V and J genes are TRBV11-2 and TRBJ1-3; tentatively, D is TRBD1 (6 bases). Germline CDR1 SGHAT, CDR2 FQNNGV. This CDR3 is built from 16 residues. Deletions cut 2 bases from V and 0 bases from J, with 11 bases between. The CDR3 is CASSLRGAISGNTIYF. The CDR3 region has the DNA TGTGCCAGCAGCTTACGGGGGGCGATCTCTGGAAACACCATATATTTT.

The rearrangement links TRBV29-1 to TRBJ1-2; TRBD1 agrees at 8 bases. Germline loops: CDR1 SQVTM, CDR2 ANQGSEA. V was pared by 4 bases and J by 4 bases, with 11 bases of the junction left unmatched. This CDR3 has 15 residues. CDR3 nucleotide sequence: TGCAGCGTTGCAAGGACCGGACAGGGCGGCTATGGCTACACCTTC. This codes for CSVARTGQGGYGYTF.

The chain employs TRBV28 and TRBJ1-3; maybe TRBD1 (6 bases). Germline-derived CDR1 and CDR2 are MDHEN and SYDVKM. CDR3 length: 16 residues. V was pared by 7 bases and J by 0 bases, with 16 bases between. In DNA, the CDR3 is TGTGCCAGCAACCTCTACGGACAGTCCTCTGGAAACACCATATATTTT. It encodes CASNLYGQSSGNTIYF.